This T cell receptor beta chain came from a study of sequential checkpoint blockade in melanoma. Treatment meaning: randomized to nivolumab then ipilimumab (arm A) or the reverse (arm B). Clones were sequenced by immunoSEQ multiplex PCR, and TCRdb holds only the in-frame ones, with some missing. The sample shows under 20,000 clones, around 77% of them seen only once. The source is a human donor with melanoma. The source material was CD8+ T cells sorted from blood (inferred from file names), sampled from a patient given nivolumab and ipilimumab in sequence.

This CDR3 reads CASSFNRVTSEQYF. DNA of the CDR3: TGCGCCAGCAGCTTCAACAGGGTAACGAGCGAGCAGTACTTC. The chain is built from TRBV5-1 and TRBJ2-7; D perhaps matches TRBD1 (6 bases). The CDR3 spans 14 residues. Germline CDR1 reads SGHRS; CDR2 reads YFSETQ. V gave up 2 bases and J gave up 6 bases, with 15 bases separating them.